The clone carrying this T cell receptor beta chain came up a few times. Antigen: not known. Peripheral blood genomic DNA, not sorted cells or RNA, was the template. Rearranged V-D-J TRB sequences were amplified with a mixed TRB-A/B primer pool. TCRdb fed the multiplex PCR reads into MiXCR, producing one record per CDR3 protein. Here the sample spans about 5,000 distinct CDR3 sequences, 25% to 30% being singletons. The record originates from a study of T cell repertoires in aging, cancer and after chemotherapy. Study context: Roughly 8.9 million TCR reads were in the whole dataset. Whole-study findings and limits: Compared with age-matched healthy donors, untreated hematological or solid cancer patients showed higher blood TCR clonality.

The CDR3 is 16 amino acids. Germline CDR1 GTSNPN, CDR2 SVGIG (reference sequence). V lost 2 bases, J lost 1 base, and 18 bases lay in between. The sequencing sample was made of blood. The sequence came from a human donor with a solid tumor. The chain employs TRBV30 and TRBJ2-7, with a possible D match to TRBD1 (6 bases). CDR3 sequence: CAWSFSGTPGSYEQYF. For the CDR3, the DNA is TGTGCCTGGAGTTTTTCCGGGACACCCGGGTCCTACGAGCAGTACTTC.